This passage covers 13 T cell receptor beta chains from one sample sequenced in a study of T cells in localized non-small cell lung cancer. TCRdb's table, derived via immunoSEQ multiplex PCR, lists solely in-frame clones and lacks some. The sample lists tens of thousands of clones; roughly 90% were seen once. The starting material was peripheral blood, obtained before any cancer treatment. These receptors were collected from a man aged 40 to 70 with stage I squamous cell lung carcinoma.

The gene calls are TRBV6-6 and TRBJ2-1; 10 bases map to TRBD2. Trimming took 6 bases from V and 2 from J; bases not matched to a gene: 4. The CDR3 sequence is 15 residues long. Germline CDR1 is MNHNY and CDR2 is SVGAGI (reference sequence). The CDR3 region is CASRLLAGAYNEQFF. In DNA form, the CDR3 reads TGTGCCAGCAGGCTTCTAGCGGGGGCCTACAATGAGCAGTTCTTC.

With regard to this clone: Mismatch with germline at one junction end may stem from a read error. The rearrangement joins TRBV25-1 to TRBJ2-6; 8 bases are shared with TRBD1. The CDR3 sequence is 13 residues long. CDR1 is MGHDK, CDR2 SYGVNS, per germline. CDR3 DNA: TGTGCCAGCAGTGAACAGGGGGCTAACGTCCTGACTTTC. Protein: CASSEQGANVLTF.

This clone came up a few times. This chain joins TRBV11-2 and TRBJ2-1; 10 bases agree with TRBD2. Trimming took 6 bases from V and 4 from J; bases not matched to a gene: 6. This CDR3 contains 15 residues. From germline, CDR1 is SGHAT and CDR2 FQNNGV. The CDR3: CASSTGLAEYNEQFF. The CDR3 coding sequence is TGTGCCAGCAGTACCGGACTAGCGGAGTACAATGAGCAGTTCTTC.

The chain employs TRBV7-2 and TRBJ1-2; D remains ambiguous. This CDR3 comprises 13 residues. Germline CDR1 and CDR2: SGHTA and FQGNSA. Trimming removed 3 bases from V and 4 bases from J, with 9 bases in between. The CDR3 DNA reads TGTGCCAGCAGCTTTCGGAAGGGCTATGGCTACACCTTC. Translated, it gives CASSFRKGYGYTF.

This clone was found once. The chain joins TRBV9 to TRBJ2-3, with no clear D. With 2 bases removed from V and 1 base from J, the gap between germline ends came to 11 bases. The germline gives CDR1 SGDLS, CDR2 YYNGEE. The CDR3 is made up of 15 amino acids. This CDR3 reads CASSVFDHRTDTQYF. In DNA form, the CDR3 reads TGTGCCAGCAGCGTCTTTGACCATCGCACAGATACGCAGTATTTT.

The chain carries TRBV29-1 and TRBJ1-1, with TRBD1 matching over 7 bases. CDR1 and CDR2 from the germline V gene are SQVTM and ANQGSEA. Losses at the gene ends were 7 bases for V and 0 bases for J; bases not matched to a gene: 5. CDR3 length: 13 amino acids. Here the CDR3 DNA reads TGCAGCGCTCGACAGGGTTTGAACACTGAAGCTTTCTTT. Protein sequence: CSARQGLNTEAFF.

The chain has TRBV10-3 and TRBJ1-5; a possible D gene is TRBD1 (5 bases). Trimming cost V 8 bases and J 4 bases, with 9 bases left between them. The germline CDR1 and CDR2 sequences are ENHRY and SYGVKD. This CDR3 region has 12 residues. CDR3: CAIGGENQPQHF. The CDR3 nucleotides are TGTGCCATCGGGGGGGAAAATCAGCCCCAGCATTTT.

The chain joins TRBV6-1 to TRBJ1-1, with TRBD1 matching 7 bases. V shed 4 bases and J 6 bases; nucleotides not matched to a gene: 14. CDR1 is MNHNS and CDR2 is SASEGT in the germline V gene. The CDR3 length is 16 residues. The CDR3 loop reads CASSGEWTQGIAEAFF. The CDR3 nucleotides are TGTGCCAGCAGTGGCGAGTGGACACAGGGGATCGCTGAAGCTTTCTTT.

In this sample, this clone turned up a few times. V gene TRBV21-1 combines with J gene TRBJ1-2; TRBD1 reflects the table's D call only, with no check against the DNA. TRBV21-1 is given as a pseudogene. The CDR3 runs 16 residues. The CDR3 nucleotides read TGTGCCAGCAGCAATCGGGACAGCTGGGCTAACTATGGCTACACCTTC. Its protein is CASSNRDSWANYGYTF.

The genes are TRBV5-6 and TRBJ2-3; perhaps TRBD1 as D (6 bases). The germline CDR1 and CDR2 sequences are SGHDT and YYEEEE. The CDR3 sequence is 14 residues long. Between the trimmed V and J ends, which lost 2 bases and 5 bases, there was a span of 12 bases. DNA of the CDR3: TGTGCCAGCAGCTTCGACAGGTGGCGAGATACGCAGTATTTT. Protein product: CASSFDRWRDTQYF.

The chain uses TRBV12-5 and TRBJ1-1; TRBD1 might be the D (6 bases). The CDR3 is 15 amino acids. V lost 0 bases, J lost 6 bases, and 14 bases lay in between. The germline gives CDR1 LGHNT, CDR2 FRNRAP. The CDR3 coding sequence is TGTGCTAGTGGTTTGGTTCACAGGGAGGCCGCTGAAGCTTTCTTT. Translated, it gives CASGLVHREAAEAFF.

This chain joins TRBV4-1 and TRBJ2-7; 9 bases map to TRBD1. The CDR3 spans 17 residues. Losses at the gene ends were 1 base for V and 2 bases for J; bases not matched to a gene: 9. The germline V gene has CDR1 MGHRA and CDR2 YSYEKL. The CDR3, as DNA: TGCGCCAGCAGCCAAGTGATGAGTCGGGACAGGGCCTACGAGCAGTACTTC. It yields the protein CASSQVMSRDRAYEQYF.

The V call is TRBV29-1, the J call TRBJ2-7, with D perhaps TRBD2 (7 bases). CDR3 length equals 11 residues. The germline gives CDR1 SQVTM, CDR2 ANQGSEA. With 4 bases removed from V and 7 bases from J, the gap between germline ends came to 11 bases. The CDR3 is CSVARGGEQYF. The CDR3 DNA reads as TGCAGCGTTGCAAGGGGGGGAGAGCAGTACTTC.